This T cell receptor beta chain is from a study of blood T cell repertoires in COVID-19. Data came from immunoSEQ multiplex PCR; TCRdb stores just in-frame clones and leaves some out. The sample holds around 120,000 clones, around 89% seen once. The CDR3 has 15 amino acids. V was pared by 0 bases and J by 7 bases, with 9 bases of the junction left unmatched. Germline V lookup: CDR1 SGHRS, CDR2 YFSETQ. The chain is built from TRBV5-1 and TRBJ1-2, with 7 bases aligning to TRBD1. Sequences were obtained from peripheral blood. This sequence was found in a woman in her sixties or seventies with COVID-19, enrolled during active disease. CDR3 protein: CASSLARRQGGGYTF. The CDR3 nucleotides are TGCGCCAGCAGCTTGGCCCGAAGACAGGGTGGTGGCTACACCTTC.